This T cell receptor (beta chain) was retrieved from a study of Ad26.COV2.S vaccination and SARS-CoV-2 variants. Study-level information: Vaccine-arm donor from the placebo-controlled COV1001 Ad26.COV2.S trial.

Treatment of the sample: 15 to 20 received Ad26.COV2.S at low or high dose, single or two shots; roughly five received placebo; per-sample allocation not given. All samples were drawn on day 63, counting from the first vaccine or placebo injection. An adult of 18-55 years in Boston served as donor. Repertoires were generated with immunoSEQ multiplex PCR, while TCRdb's copy carries only in-frame clones and drops some. The repertoire holds roughly 250,000 clones, with roughly nine tenths as singletons. Germline V CDR1 and CDR2: LGHDT, YNNKEL (reference sequence). The CDR3 length is 14 residues. V lost 2 bases and J lost 6, with 11 bases in between. Overall study results and limits: Comparability of non-spike TCR breadth was observed across vaccine and placebo recipients. Once vaccination had occurred, spike-specific CD8+ and CD4+ T cell responses reportedly showed substantial breadth.

About this clone: Its antigen is not identified.

Sequenced here: peripheral blood, sampled in a trial of Ad26.COV2.S vaccine versus placebo. V usage is TRBV3-1 (or the pseudogene TRBV3-2) and J usage is TRBJ1-5; D remains unclear. This sequence was found in a person between 18 and 65 years old who received the Ad26.COV2.S COVID-19 vaccine or a placebo. The CDR3 sequence: CASSQYSGAQPQHF. The CDR3 DNA reads as TGTGCCAGCAGCCAATACAGTGGTGCTCAGCCCCAGCATTTT.